This T cell receptor beta chain appears in the sequencing data of a study of cytotoxic CD8 clonotypes in ibrutinib-treated CLL. General observations from the study: Public clonotypes, an uncommon group, contracted or remained stable on treatment. Samples were collected at differing times from sustained-remission and progressing patients.

This clone was detected only once. Its antigen is unknown. Investigators sought sequencing depths of between 1 in 200,000 and 1 in 1 million T cells. TCRdb's copy holds only in-frame clones and misses some; the assay was immunoSEQ multiplex PCR. The data show more than 70,000 clones, roughly 77% seen once. The sequence derives from a human donor with chronic lymphocytic leukemia. Sample: PBMCs, taken after 12 months of ibrutinib treatment.

The CDR3 coding sequence is TGTGCCAGCAGTCTAAATCGACAGGTTGGCAATCAGCCCCAGCATTTT. Its protein product is CASSLNRQVGNQPQHF. V gene TRBV27 combines with J gene TRBJ1-5, with D perhaps TRBD1 (6 bases). Germline lookup yields CDR1 MNHEY and CDR2 SMNVEV (reference sequence). With 5 bases removed from V and 2 bases from J, the gap between germline ends came to 16 bases. CDR3 length equals 16 residues.